This TCR beta chain stems from a study of cytomegalovirus exposure and HLA in healthy donors. The CDR3 is 16 residues long. From germline, CDR1 is MNHEY and CDR2 SMNVEV (reference sequence). V trimming: 0 bases; J trimming: 11 bases; junction bases outside the gene matches: 6. The primer mix had 60 Vbeta and 13 Jbeta primers. Sequencing was performed with immunoSEQ multiplex PCR; in TCRdb, only in-frame clones are kept and a portion is missing. Among about 160,000 clones, over 80% were seen once, and the ten largest hold around 4.1%. Findings and limits, study-wide: Based on reports, TCR beta sequences accurately predicted HLA-A and HLA-B alleles for most subjects.

With regard to this clone: Its antigen is not identified.

The TCR sequence derives from a man aged 50-59 years in good health and CMV-seropositive. Sequencing was done on a sample of PBMCs. This rearrangement joins TRBV27 to TRBJ2-3; TRBD2 matches at 15 bases. The chain's CDR3 is CASSLSGLAGGRGQYF. The CDR3 nucleotides are TGTGCCAGCAGTTTATCGGGACTAGCGGGAGGCCGGGGGCAGTATTTT.